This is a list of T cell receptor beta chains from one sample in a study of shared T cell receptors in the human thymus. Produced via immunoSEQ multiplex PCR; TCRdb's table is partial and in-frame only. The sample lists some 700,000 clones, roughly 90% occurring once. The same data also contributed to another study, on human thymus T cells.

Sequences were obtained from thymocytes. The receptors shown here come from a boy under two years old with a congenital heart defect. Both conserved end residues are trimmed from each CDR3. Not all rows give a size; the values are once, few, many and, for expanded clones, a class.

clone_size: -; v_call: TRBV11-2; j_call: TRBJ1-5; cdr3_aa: ASSDLQGGNQPQH
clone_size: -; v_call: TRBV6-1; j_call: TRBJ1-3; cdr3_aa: ASSALPGESGNTIY
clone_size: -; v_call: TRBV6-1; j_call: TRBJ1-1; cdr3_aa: ASTSTGVAEAF
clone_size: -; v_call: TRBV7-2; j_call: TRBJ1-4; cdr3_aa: ASSLDWLGRHNEKLF
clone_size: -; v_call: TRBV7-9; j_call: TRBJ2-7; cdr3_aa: ASSSTRLAGISYEQY
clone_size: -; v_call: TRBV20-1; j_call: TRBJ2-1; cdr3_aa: SARKRRDLF
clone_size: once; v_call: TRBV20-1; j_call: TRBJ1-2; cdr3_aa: SAHQSYGYT
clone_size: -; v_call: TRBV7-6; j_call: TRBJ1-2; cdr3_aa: ASRNLTGVNYGYT
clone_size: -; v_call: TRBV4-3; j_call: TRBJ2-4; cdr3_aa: ASSLTGENIQY
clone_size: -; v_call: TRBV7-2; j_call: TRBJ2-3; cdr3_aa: ASSVPGTGTDTQY
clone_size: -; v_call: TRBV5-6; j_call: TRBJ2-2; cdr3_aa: ASSLGGQLTGELF
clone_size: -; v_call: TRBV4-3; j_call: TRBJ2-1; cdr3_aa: ASSQDREVDTRGNEQF
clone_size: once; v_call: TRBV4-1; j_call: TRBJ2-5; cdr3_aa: ASSQSGLADYQETQY
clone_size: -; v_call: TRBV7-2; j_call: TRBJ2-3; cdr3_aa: ASSLRVGARGSDTQY
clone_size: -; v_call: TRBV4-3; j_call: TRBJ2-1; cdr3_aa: ASSQEREGSNNEQF
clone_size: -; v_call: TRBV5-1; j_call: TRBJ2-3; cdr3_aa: ASSRQGGTDTQY
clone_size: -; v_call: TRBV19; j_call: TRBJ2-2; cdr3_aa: ASSTGTGGLNTGELF
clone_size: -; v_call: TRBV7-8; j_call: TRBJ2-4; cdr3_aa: ASSSHRDRGQNIQY
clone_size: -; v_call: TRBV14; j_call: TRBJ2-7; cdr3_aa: ASSPLGTPSYEQY
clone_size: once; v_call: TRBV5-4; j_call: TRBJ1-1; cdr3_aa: ASSLGAPGDRNTEAF
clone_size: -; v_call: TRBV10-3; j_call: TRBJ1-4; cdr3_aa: AISERGLSEKLF
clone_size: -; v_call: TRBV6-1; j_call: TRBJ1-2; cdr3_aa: ASSEGQGNRGYT
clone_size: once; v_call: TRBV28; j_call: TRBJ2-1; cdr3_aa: ASSFRDKADDEQF
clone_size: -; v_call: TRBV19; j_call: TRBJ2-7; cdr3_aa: ASRLQGSTYEQY
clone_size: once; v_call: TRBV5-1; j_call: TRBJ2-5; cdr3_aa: ASSLGLAMETQY
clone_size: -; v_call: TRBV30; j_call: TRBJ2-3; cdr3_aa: AWGAGGDTQY
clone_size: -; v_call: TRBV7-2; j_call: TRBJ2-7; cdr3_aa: ASSGGLGSSYEQY
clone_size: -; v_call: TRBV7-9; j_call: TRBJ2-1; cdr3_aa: AIPLPSNEQF
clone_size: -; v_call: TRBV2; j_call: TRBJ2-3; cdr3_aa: ASRFVGLPTDTQY
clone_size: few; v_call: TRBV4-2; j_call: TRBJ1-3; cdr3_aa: ASSQVRGQGIPGNTIY
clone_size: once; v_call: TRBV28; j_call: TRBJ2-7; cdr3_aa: ASSALSEQY
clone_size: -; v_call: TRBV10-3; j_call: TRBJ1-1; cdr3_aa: AIRQLNTEAF
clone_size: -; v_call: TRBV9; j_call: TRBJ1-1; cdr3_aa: ASSVEGGSLNTEAF
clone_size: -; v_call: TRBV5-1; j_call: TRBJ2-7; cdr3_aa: ASSLASEGRYEQY
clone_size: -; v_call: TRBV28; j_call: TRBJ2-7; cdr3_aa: ASSWTDSRIYEQY
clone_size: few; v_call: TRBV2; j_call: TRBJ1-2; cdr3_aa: ASRLTGEYGYT
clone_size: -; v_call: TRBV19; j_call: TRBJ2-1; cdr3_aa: ANARGLAGANEQF
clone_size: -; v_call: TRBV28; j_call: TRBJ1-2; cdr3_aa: ASSCGGQTHPFANYGYT
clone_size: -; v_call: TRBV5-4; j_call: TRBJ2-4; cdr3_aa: ASSAYTGSPNIQY
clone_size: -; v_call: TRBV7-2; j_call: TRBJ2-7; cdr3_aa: ASSLDGGWGTNEQY
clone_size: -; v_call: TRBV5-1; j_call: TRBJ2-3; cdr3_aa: ASSHWNPEGTDTQY